The rows below give T cell receptor beta chains drawn from one sample of a study of T cell repertoires in aging, cancer and after chemotherapy. TCRdb fed the multiplex PCR reads into MiXCR, producing one record per CDR3 protein. This sample has about 6,100 distinct CDR3 sequences, with about 31% found just once. Sequenced sample: blood. These receptors were obtained from a human donor with a blood cancer. Both conserved end residues are trimmed from each CDR3. Fields, in order: J gene, V gene, clone size, D gene, CDR3 length, CDR3 protein. The D gene is left open where the match is weak. For some rows the clone size is stated as once, few or many, or as a class when expanded; others skip it.

TRBJ1-3 TRBV9 once NA 12 ASSVEGSGNTIY
TRBJ2-1 TRBV6-5 NA NA 14 ASSYSFGTVVNEQF
TRBJ2-7 TRBV11-3 once TRBD2 13 ASSFGGGRVVEQY
TRBJ1-4 TRBV30 few TRBD1 11 AQPDRVGEKLF
TRBJ2-5 TRBV19 NA TRBD2 14 ASSTVLAGHQETQY
TRBJ2-2 TRBV5-6 NA NA 12 ASSLGGGAGELF
TRBJ2-1 TRBV20-1 NA NA 9 SARGWGEQF
TRBJ1-1 TRBV20-1 NA NA 12 SARYHRDNAEAF
TRBJ2-1 TRBV5-1 NA TRBD2 13 ASSSGTSAYNEQF
TRBJ2-7 TRBV7-3 NA NA 13 ASSLYSLGVYEQY
TRBJ2-7 TRBV19 NA TRBD1 11 ASGGTGIAEQY
TRBJ2-7 TRBV10-3 few TRBD1 14 AISEPRTGKFNEQY
TRBJ2-2 TRBV6-4 few NA 11 ASSDSINGELF
TRBJ2-7 TRBV12-3/TRBV12-4 few NA 11 ACSLGGRQTKY
TRBJ2-7 TRBV29-1 medium-sized NA 10 SVGPGDYEQY
TRBJ1-1 TRBV7-3 NA NA 12 ASSLSGMNTEAF
TRBJ1-2 TRBV6-5 NA NA 10 ASSPGAYGYT
TRBJ2-4 TRBV12-3/TRBV12-4 NA NA 12 ASSSRRGRNIQY
TRBJ2-3 TRBV29-1 medium-sized TRBD2 13 SVSLAGESTDTQY
TRBJ2-3 TRBV18 few NA 14 ASSAQGSRVQDTQY
TRBJ2-1 TRBV5-5 NA NA 12 ASSSDLQGGEQF
TRBJ2-7 TRBV6-5 medium-sized NA 12 ASSYSTGAIEQY
TRBJ2-1 TRBV6-5 few NA 11 ASSFPGGNEQF
TRBJ1-2 TRBV6-2/TRBV6-3 NA TRBD1 12 ASTWDRDFYGYT
TRBJ2-6 TRBV13 NA NA 13 ASASSTPGANVLT
TRBJ1-1 TRBV6-5 NA NA 11 ASSYSKAGRAF
TRBJ1-1 TRBV27 NA NA 11 ASSLNRNTEAF
TRBJ2-3 TRBV7-2 few NA 14 ASSGSFGQAGDTQY
TRBJ2-7 TRBV19 large TRBD1 13 ASGTGENIGYEQY
TRBJ1-6 TRBV9 NA NA 10 ASSVGRSPLH
TRBJ1-2 TRBV12-3/TRBV12-4 few NA 10 ASGRLGYGYT
TRBJ2-7 TRBV11-3 few TRBD2 13 ASSWTSESSYEQY
TRBJ1-2 TRBV7-2 NA NA 12 ASSLAPGYYGYT
TRBJ1-2 TRBV19 NA TRBD1 12 ASSMGQVGYGYT
TRBJ2-1 TRBV11-2 few TRBD2 14 ASSLGDSGGLNEQF
TRBJ2-1 TRBV7-6 NA NA 14 ASSLVLRSSYNEQF
TRBJ2-7 TRBV6-5 few NA 13 ASSYSIGVSYEQY
TRBJ1-1 TRBV10-3 few TRBD1 13 AIRQGELMNTEAF
TRBJ2-5 TRBV12-3/TRBV12-4 NA NA 14 ASRVGAAGPLGTQY
TRBJ1-2 TRBV5-6 NA TRBD1 14 ASSPRVGTGGDGYT
TRBJ2-7 TRBV7-9 few TRBD1 10 ASSYGTGPGY
TRBJ1-5 TRBV6-1 NA NA 11 ASRGYSNQPQH
TRBJ2-1 TRBV19 few NA 14 ASSIVGRKDHNEQF
TRBJ1-5 TRBV12-3/TRBV12-4 few NA 11 ASNTGYSQPQH
TRBJ2-1 TRBV5-6 medium-sized NA 11 ASSPVSYNEQF
TRBJ2-5 TRBV12-3/TRBV12-4 NA TRBD1 13 ASSLRQGAGETQY
TRBJ2-7 TRBV19 medium-sized NA 13 ASSISGDNSYEQY
TRBJ1-1 TRBV30 NA NA 10 AGKFMNTEAF
TRBJ2-5 TRBV6-1 NA NA 13 ASSYFSMYQETQY
TRBJ2-3 TRBV29-1 medium-sized NA 10 SVDIGTDTQY
TRBJ2-3 TRBV5-5 few TRBD2 11 ASSFTSGDTQY
TRBJ1-2 TRBV19 NA NA 12 ASSIGDSNYGYT
TRBJ1-3 TRBV24-1 NA NA 13 ATSDPTSSGNTIY
TRBJ1-5 TRBV19 few NA 13 ASSMAPPGNQPQH
TRBJ1-3 TRBV11-3 medium-sized NA 16 ASSLGGWGRNSGNTIY
TRBJ1-1 TRBV12-3/TRBV12-4 NA TRBD1 12 ASSLEGGRTEAF
TRBJ1-2 TRBV12-3/TRBV12-4 few NA 12 ASRVQGSQYGYT
TRBJ1-5 TRBV6-2/TRBV6-3 NA NA 14 ASGGLRDIQNQPQH
TRBJ2-1 TRBV4-3 NA NA 14 ASSQDRDSSLNEQF
TRBJ2-5 TRBV5-4 NA NA 10 ASSLVGETQY